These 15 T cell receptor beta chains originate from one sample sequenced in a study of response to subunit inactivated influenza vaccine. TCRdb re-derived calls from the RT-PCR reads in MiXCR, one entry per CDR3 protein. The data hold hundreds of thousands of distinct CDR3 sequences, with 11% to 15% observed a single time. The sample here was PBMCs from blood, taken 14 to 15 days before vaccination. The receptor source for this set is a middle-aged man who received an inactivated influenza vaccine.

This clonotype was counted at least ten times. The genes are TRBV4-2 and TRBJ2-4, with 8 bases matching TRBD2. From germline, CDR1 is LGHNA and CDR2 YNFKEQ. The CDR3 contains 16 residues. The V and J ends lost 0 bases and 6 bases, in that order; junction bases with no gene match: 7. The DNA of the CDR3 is TGTGCCAGCAGCCAAGACTATGCTGGGACTAGAAACATTCAGTACTTC. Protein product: CASSQDYAGTRNIQYF.

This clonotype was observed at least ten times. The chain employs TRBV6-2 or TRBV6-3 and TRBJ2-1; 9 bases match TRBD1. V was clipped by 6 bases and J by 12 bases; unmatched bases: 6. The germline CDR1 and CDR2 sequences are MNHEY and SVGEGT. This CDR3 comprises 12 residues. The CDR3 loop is CASRGTGLRQFF. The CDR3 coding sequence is TGTGCCAGCAGGGGGACAGGGTTGAGGCAGTTCTTC.

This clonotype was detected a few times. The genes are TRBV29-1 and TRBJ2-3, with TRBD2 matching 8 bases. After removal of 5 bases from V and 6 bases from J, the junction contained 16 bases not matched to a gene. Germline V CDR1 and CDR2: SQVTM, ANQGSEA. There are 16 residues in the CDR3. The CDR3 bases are TGCAGCGTTTCACCGGGACTAGGAGGACCGCGGGATACGCAGTATTTT. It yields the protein CSVSPGLGGPRDTQYF.

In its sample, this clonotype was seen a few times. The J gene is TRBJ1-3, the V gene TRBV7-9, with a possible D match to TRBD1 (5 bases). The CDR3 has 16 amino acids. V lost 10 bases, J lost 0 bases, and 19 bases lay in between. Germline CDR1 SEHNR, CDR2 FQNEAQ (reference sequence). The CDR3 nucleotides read TGTGCCACCCCTGGAGGGAAGGGGCTCTCTGGAAACACCATATATTTT. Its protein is CATPGGKGLSGNTIYF.

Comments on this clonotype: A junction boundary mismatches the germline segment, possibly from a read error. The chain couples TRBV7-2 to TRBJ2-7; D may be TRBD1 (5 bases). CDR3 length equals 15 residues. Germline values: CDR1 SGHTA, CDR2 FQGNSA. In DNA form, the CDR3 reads TGTGTCAGCAGCTTTTACGGCAGGGTAATCCACGAGCAGTACTTC. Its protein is CVSSFYGRVIHEQYF.

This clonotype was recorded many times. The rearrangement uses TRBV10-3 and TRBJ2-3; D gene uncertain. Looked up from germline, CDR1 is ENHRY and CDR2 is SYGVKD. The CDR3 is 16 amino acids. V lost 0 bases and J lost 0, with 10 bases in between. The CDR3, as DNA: TGTGCCATCAGTGAGTCGAAGGCCGAGAGCACAGATACGCAGTATTTT. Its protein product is CAISESKAESTDTQYF.

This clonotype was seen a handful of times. CDR3 loop: CASSQDSTQNTGELFF. CDR3 DNA: TGTGCCAGCAGCCAAGATAGTACTCAGAACACCGGGGAGCTGTTTTTT. The gene calls are TRBV4-2 and TRBJ2-2; D gene unclear. V dropped 0 bases and J dropped 1 base, with 9 bases sitting between them. The CDR3 sequence is 16 residues long. Germline CDR1 and CDR2: LGHNA and YNFKEQ.

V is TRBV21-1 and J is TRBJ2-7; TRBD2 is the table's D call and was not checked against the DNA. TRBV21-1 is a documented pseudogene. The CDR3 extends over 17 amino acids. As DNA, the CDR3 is TGTGCCAGCACCCTCTCGAAGGAACTAGCGGATAATTACGAGCAGTACTTC. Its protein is CASTLSKELADNYEQYF.

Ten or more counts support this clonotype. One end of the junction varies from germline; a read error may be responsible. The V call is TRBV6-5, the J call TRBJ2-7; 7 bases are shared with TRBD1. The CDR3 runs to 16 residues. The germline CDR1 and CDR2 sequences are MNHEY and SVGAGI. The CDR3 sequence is CASSYSPRQGSHEQYF. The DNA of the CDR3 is TGTGCCAGCAGTTACAGTCCTCGACAGGGCTCCCACGAGCAGTACTTC.

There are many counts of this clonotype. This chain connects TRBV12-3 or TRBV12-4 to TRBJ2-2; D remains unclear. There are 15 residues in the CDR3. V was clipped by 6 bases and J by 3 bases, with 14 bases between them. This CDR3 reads CASRQWVADTGELFF. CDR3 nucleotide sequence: TGTGCCAGCAGACAATGGGTCGCGGACACCGGGGAGCTGTTTTTT.

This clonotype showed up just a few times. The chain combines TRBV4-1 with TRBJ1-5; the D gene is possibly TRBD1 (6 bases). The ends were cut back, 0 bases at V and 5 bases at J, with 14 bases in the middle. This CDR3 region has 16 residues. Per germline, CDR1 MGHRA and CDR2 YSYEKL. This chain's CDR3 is CASSQDRGQGHQPQHF. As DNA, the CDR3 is TGCGCCAGCAGCCAAGACAGGGGTCAGGGCCATCAGCCCCAGCATTTT.

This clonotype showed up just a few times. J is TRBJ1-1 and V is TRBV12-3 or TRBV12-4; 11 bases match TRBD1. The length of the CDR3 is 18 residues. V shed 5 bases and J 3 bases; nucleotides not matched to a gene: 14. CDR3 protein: CASSDRTGGLKVDTEAFF. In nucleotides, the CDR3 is TGTGCCAGCAGTGATAGGACAGGGGGCCTTAAGGTGGACACTGAAGCTTTCTTT.

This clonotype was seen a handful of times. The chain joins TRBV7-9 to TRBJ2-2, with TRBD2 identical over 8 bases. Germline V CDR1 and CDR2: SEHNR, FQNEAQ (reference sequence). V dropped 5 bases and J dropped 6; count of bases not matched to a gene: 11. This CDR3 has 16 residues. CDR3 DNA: TGTGCCAGCAGCAACCCGGGAGGGCCCTTAGCCGGGGAGCTGTTTTTT. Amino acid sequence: CASSNPGGPLAGELFF.

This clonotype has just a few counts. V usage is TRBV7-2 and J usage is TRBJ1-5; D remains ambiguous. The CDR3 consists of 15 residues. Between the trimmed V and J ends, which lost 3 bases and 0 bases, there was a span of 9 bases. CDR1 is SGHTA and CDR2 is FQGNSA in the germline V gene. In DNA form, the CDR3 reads TGTGCCAGCAGCTTTTCAGCCTATAGCAATCAGCCCCAGCATTTT. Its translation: CASSFSAYSNQPQHF.

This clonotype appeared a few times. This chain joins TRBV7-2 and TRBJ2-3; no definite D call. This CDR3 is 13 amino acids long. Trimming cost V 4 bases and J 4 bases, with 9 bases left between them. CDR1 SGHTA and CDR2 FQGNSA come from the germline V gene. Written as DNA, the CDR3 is TGTGCCAGCAGCTCCGGACGGGCAGATACGCAGTATTTT. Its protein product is CASSSGRADTQYF.